One sample yielded the 4 T cell receptor beta chains listed below, sequenced in a study of T cell repertoires in cytomegalovirus infection. Each CDR3 protein is one row after TCRdb ran MiXCR on the reads. The sample holds under 500,000 distinct CDR3 sequences, 42% seen once. The antigens these receptors bind are not known. The sample in question was cultured PBMCs, obtained from culture after CMV antigen stimulation. The source of these receptors is a human donor in good health (CMV status not recorded). Some clones in this sample may be carry-over from other donors' samples.

The genes are TRBV4-1 and TRBJ2-3; 10 positions match TRBD2. CDR3 length: 17 amino acids. After removal of 4 bases from V and 2 bases from J, the junction contained 9 bases not matched to a gene. From germline, CDR1 is MGHRA and CDR2 YSYEKL. The DNA of the CDR3 is TGCGCCAGCAGCCCTTACTCACTAGCGGGAATCACAGATACGCAGTATTTT. Translated: CASSPYSLAGITDTQYF.

This clonotype was found many times. The gene calls are TRBV7-2 and TRBJ1-2; no definite D call. The CDR3 spans 12 residues. V shed 1 base and J shed 4 bases, with 4 bases lying between them. Germline V gene sequence: CDR1 SGHTA, CDR2 FQGNSA. CDR3 bases: TGTGCCAGCAGCTTAGTTGCCTATGGCTACACCTTC. It specifies CASSLVAYGYTF.

The genes are TRBV7-6 and TRBJ1-1; no firm D call. The V end lost 5 bases, the J end lost 1 base, and 11 bases lay between the germline ends. CDR1 and CDR2 (germline): SGHVS, FNYEAQ. The CDR3 sequence is 14 residues long. The CDR3 spells CASSGGSSNTEAFF. The CDR3 DNA reads TGTGCCAGCAGCGGCGGCAGCTCGAACACTGAAGCTTTCTTT.

The chain is built from TRBV6-5 and TRBJ2-1; D is ambiguous. The germline V gene encodes CDR1 MNHEY and CDR2 SVGAGI. This CDR3 is built from 14 residues. The V end lost 0 bases, the J end lost 8 bases, and 11 bases lay between the germline ends. The CDR3 is CASSYSPSLYEQFF. CDR3 in DNA: TGTGCCAGCAGTTACTCCCCTAGTTTGTATGAGCAGTTCTTC.